Presented here are 19 T cell receptor beta chains from one specimen sequenced in a study of blood T cell repertoires in COVID-19 (dated by TCRdb to 2020 to 2022). The library was prepared using the immunoSEQ multiplex PCR assay. Drawn from immuneACCESS, this table holds only the in-frame rearrangements with V and J called that TCRdb kept. Clones are partly lost; checked studies trace under half to an unresolved V gene and leave the rest unexplained. This sample gives fewer than 25,000 clones in total; 75% to 90% of them show up just once. The ten top clones hold roughly a sixth of the sample. The source material was peripheral blood. These receptor sequences come from a human donor with acute or convalescent COVID-19. The donor label of this sample is uncertain.

This clone has a single count. The chain combines TRBV6-6 with TRBJ2-7; D is ambiguous. The length of the CDR3 is 12 residues. CDR1 is MNHNY, CDR2 SVGAGI, per germline (reference sequence). The V and J ends lost 2 bases and 7 bases respectively, with 9 bases between them. The CDR3 sequence is CASSYPTGEQYF. CDR3 coding DNA: TGTGCCAGCAGTTACCCGACCGGGGAGCAGTACTTC.

This chain connects TRBV5-1 to TRBJ2-1; 9 bases agree with TRBD2. V shed 1 base, J shed 6 bases, and the junction held 14 bases outside the gene matches. This CDR3 has 18 amino acids. CDR1 SGHRS and CDR2 YFSETQ come from the germline V gene. CDR3 DNA sequence: TGCGCCAGCAGCTTGTTCGCGGGGGGGCAGGGGCCCTTCAATGAGCAGTTCTTC. Residues: CASSLFAGGQGPFNEQFF. The entire variable domain, with the rest obtained from reference TRBV5-1 and TRBJ2-1, is as follows: KAGVTQTPRYLIKTRGQQVTLSCSPISGHRSVSWYQQTPGQGLQFLFEYFSETQRNKGNFPGRFSGRQFSNSRSEMNVSTLELGDSALYLCASSLFAGGQGPFNEQFFGPGTRLTVL.

The chain carries TRBV5-1 and TRBJ1-2, with TRBD1 identical over 7 bases. V gave up 6 bases and J gave up 5 bases; unmatched junction bases: 10. The length of the CDR3 is 14 residues. CDR1 SGHRS and CDR2 YFSETQ come from the germline V gene. CDR3 sequence: CASTQIGGGYGYTF. CDR3 nucleotides: TGCGCCAGCACCCAAATAGGGGGCGGTTATGGCTACACCTTC.

A single count supports this clone. The J gene is TRBJ2-2, the V gene TRBV5-5; 7 positions agree with TRBD1. The ends lost 6 bases at V and 2 bases at J; junction bases unmatched: 7. The CDR3 has 15 amino acids. Per germline, CDR1 SGHKS and CDR2 YYEKEE (reference sequence). CDR3 DNA: TGTGCCAGCATCCCCGGGACAGTTAACACCGGGGAGCTGTTTTTT. The encoded protein is CASIPGTVNTGELFF.

This clone was observed once. V is TRBV2 and J is TRBJ2-1; D perhaps matches TRBD1 (6 bases). CDR3 length equals 15 residues. V lost 2 bases and J 0 bases, leaving 8 bases between the germline ends. In germline, CDR1 is SNHLY, CDR2 FYNNEI. CDR3 region: CASSERDTSYNEQFF. In DNA form, the CDR3 reads TGTGCCAGCAGTGAAAGGGACACCTCCTACAATGAGCAGTTCTTC. Using reference TRBV2 and TRBJ2-1 for the parts outside the CDR3, the full variable domain is EPEVTQTPSHQVTQMGQEVILRCVPISNHLYFYWYRQILGQKVEFLVSFYNNEISEKSEIFDDQFSVERPDGSNFTLKIRSTKLEDSAMYFCASSERDTSYNEQFFGPGTRLTVL.

V gene TRBV5-4 combines with J gene TRBJ2-7; unclear D gene. Germline CDR1 SGHNT, CDR2 YYREEE (reference sequence). V shed 4 bases and J shed 4 bases, with 6 bases lying between them. The CDR3 runs to 11 residues. The CDR3 DNA sequence: TGTGCCAGCAGCGTCGGTTACGAGCAGTACTTC. The encoded protein is CASSVGYEQYF.

The J gene is TRBJ1-1, the V gene TRBV10-3; 7 nucleotides match TRBD1. The CDR3 runs to 14 residues. Unmatched junction bases numbered 5, after V lost 6 bases and J lost 1 base. Germline V lookup: CDR1 ENHRY, CDR2 SYGVKD. This chain's CDR3 is CAIRGTAENTEAFF. The CDR3 coding sequence is TGTGCCATCAGGGGGACAGCCGAGAACACTGAAGCTTTCTTT.

This chain connects TRBV4-1 to TRBJ2-7; D gene uncertain. V was trimmed by 0 bases and J by 5 bases, leaving 14 bases between them. Looked up from germline, CDR1 is MGHRA and CDR2 is YSYEKL. This CDR3 region has 15 residues. CDR3 sequence (DNA): TGCGCCAGCAGCCAAGATCAAGGCAGGCCGGACGAGCAGTACTTC. Encoded protein: CASSQDQGRPDEQYF.

The chain joins TRBV6-5 to TRBJ2-2, with D uncertain. Trimming took off 8 bases at V and 4 bases at J, with 8 bases between the two ends. The length of the CDR3 is 12 residues. Per germline, CDR1 MNHEY and CDR2 SVGAGI. The CDR3 spells CASARSTGELFF. In nucleotides, the CDR3 is TGTGCCAGCGCCCGGAGCACCGGGGAGCTGTTTTTT.

The rearrangement uses TRBV19 and TRBJ1-1; TRBD1 might be the D (6 bases). This CDR3 spans 14 amino acids. Deletions cut 5 bases from V and 1 base from J, with 11 bases between. The germline CDR1 and CDR2 sequences are LNHDA and SQIVND (reference sequence). CDR3 nucleotide sequence: TGTGCCAGTAGTTGGGGGGGCGAGAACACTGAAGCTTTCTTT. This encodes CASSWGGENTEAFF.

The chain has TRBV19 and TRBJ1-5; D gene unclear. The length of the CDR3 is 12 residues. V lost 5 bases to trimming and J lost 3 bases, with 5 bases between them. The germline gives CDR1 LNHDA, CDR2 SQIVND (reference sequence). CDR3 loop: CASSPNNQPQHF. The DNA of the CDR3 is TGTGCCAGTAGTCCCAACAATCAGCCCCAGCATTTT.

The J gene is TRBJ2-2, the V gene TRBV11-3; 7 bases line up with TRBD1. V trimming: 4 bases; J trimming: 6 bases; junction bases outside the gene matches: 11. CDR1 is SGHNT and CDR2 is YENEEA in the germline V gene. The CDR3 has 16 amino acids. The CDR3 DNA is TGTGCCAGCAGCTCCCGACAGGGCGCCCTGGCCGGGGAGCTGTTTTTT. This translates into CASSSRQGALAGELFF. Looking up the rest from reference TRBV11-3 and TRBJ2-2 gives the full variable domain: EAGVVQSPRYKIIEKKQPVAFWCNPISGHNTLYWYLQNLGQGPELLIRYENEEAVDDSQLPKDRFSAERLKGVDSTLKIQPAELGDSAVYLCASSSRQGALAGELFFGEGSRLTVL.

This chain connects TRBV10-3 to TRBJ2-7; 8 bases align to TRBD1. In germline, CDR1 is ENHRY, CDR2 SYGVKD. This CDR3 is 13 amino acids long. Trimming took 3 bases from V and 5 from J; bases not matched to a gene: 3. The CDR3 sequence is CAISDTDRDEQYF. DNA for the CDR3: TGTGCCATCAGTGACACGGACAGGGACGAGCAGTACTTC.

CDR3 region: CASSQGQGNQPQHF. CDR3 nucleotide sequence: TGTGCCAGCAGCCAGGGACAGGGGAATCAGCCCCAGCATTTT. The chain is built from TRBV6-6 and TRBJ1-5, with TRBD1 identical over 10 bases. The CDR3 length is 14 residues. In germline, CDR1 is MNHNY, CDR2 SVGAGI (reference sequence). With V trimmed by 6 bases and J by 4 bases, 3 bases remained unmatched.

This chain connects TRBV2 to TRBJ1-1; the D gene is possibly TRBD1 (6 bases). This CDR3 contains 13 residues. Germline V gene data show CDR1 as SNHLY and CDR2 as FYNNEI. V dropped 6 bases and J dropped 7 bases, with 15 bases sitting between them. The CDR3 sequence: CASRYDRSYEAFF. The CDR3 DNA follows: TGTGCCAGCAGATACGACAGGAGCTATGAAGCTTTCTTT.

Here the CDR3 DNA reads TGTGCCATCAGTGATACAGGGGGCGCCGAGGAAAAACTGTTTTTT. Residues: CAISDTGGAEEKLFF. This chain joins TRBV10-3 and TRBJ1-4, with 9 bases fitting TRBD1. CDR3 size: 15 residues. V lost 3 bases to trimming and J lost 8 bases; unmatched junction nucleotides: 7. Per the germline V gene, CDR1 is ENHRY and CDR2 is SYGVKD.

V and J are TRBV6-5 and TRBJ2-7; D gene ambiguous. V dropped 5 bases and J dropped 3 bases, with 17 bases sitting between them. CDR3 size: 15 residues. Germline V CDR1 and CDR2: MNHEY, SVGAGI. CDR3 amino acids: CASSRPGGLHYEQYF. CDR3 nucleotide sequence: TGTGCCAGCAGTCGCCCTGGTGGGCTGCACTACGAGCAGTACTTC.

This clone has a handful of counts. This chain links TRBV18 with TRBJ2-2; 14 bases agree with TRBD2. This CDR3 is built from 19 residues. Per the germline V gene, CDR1 is KGHSH and CDR2 is LQKENI. The V segment lost 3 bases and the J segment 0 bases; nucleotides outside the gene matches: 6. CDR3 in DNA: TGTGCCAGCTCACCTAGGGGACTAGCGGGAGATGCGAACACCGGGGAGCTGTTTTTT. It yields the protein CASSPRGLAGDANTGELFF.

This chain links TRBV9 with TRBJ2-1; 12 bases are a match to TRBD2. V lost 4 bases to trimming and J lost 9 bases; unmatched junction nucleotides: 5. CDR1 is SGDLS and CDR2 is YYNGEE in the germline V gene. The CDR3 runs to 14 residues. Here the CDR3 reads CASSWTSGTGEQFF. CDR3 DNA sequence: TGTGCCAGCAGCTGGACTAGCGGGACGGGTGAGCAGTTCTTC.